The present T cell receptor (beta chain) was sequenced within a study of T cells after yellow fever vaccination. Across the study: Each low-cell-number fraction was prepared by means of SMART-Seq v4 Ultra Low Input. Regarding the study as a whole: The secondary response peaked faster, at day 5 versus 15, but was weaker.

Germline V gene lookup returns CDR1 SGHVS and CDR2 FQNEAQ. V shed 5 bases, J shed 8 bases, and the junction held 5 bases outside the gene matches. The length of the CDR3 is 13 residues. A single record per CDR3 protein comes from TCRdb applying MiXCR to the 5' RACE reads. The sample includes 300,000 to 400,000 distinct CDR3 sequences, 12% of them seen just once. As regards this clonotype: As yet, its antigen is unknown.

The sequenced sample was CD4+ T cells sorted from PBMCs, obtained 15 days after the yellow fever booster vaccination. The TCR originated in a man aged 18 to 35 who received the YFV17D yellow fever vaccine. The chain recombines TRBV7-8 with TRBJ1-4; TRBD1 agrees at 7 bases. As DNA, the CDR3 is TGTGCCAGCAGCCTTGGACAGGCCGAAAAACTGTTTTTT. Encoded protein: CASSLGQAEKLFF.